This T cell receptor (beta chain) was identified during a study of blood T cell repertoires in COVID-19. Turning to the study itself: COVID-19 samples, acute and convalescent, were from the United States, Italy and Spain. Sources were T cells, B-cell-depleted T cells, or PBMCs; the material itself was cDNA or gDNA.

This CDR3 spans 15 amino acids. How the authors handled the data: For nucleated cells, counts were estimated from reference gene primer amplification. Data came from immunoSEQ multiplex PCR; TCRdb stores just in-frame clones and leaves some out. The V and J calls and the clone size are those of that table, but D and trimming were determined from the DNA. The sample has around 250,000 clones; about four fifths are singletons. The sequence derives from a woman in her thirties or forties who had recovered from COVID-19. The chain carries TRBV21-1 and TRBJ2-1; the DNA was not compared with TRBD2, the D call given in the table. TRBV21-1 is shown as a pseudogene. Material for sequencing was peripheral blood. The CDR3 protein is CASSKDPSGVNEQFF. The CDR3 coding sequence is TGTGCCAGCAGCAAAGACCCCTCGGGGGTCAATGAGCAGTTCTTC.